The rows below give T cell receptor beta chains drawn from one sample of a study of shared clonotypes between healthy human individuals. The method was immunoSEQ multiplex PCR; TCRdb's version includes in-frame clones alone and lacks a portion of them. The table lists roughly 2 million clones, under 97% of them singletons. Sequenced material: naive CD4+ T cells sorted from blood. These TCRs come from a man between 18 and 35 years old in good health. Both conserved end residues are part of each CDR3. D genes are given only for firm matches. Only some rows state a clone size, as once, few, many or a class for expanded clones.

CDR3 DNA | CDR3 protein | J gene | V gene | D gene | CDR3 length | clone size
TGCGCCAGCAGCTTGACCCCAGCGGGGGGCATCACAGATACGCAGTATTTT | CASSLTPAGGITDTQYF | TRBJ2-3 | TRBV5-1 | TRBD2 | 17 | .
TGCGCCAGCAGCTTGCATCAAGGAGCCGTCTATGGCTACACCTTC | CASSLHQGAVYGYTF | TRBJ1-2 | TRBV5-1 | . | 15 | .
TGTGCCAGCAGGGTAATAGCGGGAGGGAGCTCCTACGAGCAGTACTTC | CASRVIAGGSSYEQYF | TRBJ2-7 | TRBV6-6 | TRBD2 | 16 | .
TGTGCCAGCAGCCCGCGACAGGTTTTAAACACCGGGGAGCTGTTTTTT | CASSPRQVLNTGELFF | TRBJ2-2 | TRBV27 | . | 16 | .
TGTGCCTGGAGAAGAGACCTGCCTGGCTACACCTTC | CAWRRDLPGYTF | TRBJ1-2 | TRBV30 | . | 12 | .
TGTGCCAGTAGCTCGGACAGGAGTGAAAAACTGTTTTTT | CASSSDRSEKLFF | TRBJ1-4 | TRBV19 | TRBD1 | 13 | .
TGTGCCAGCAGTTACAGCAGGGCTAGCAATCAGCCCCAGCATTTT | CASSYSRASNQPQHF | TRBJ1-5 | TRBV6-5 | . | 15 | .
TGTGCCAGCAGCCCCGACAGATTTTATGGCTACACCTTC | CASSPDRFYGYTF | TRBJ1-2 | TRBV11-2 | . | 13 | .
TGTGCCAGCTCACTGGGACTGGGACCCTACGAGCAGTACTTC | CASSLGLGPYEQYF | TRBJ2-7 | TRBV18 | . | 14 | .
TGTGCCAGCAGTGTCTCCCGGACAGTCTCCTACGAGCAGTACTTC | CASSVSRTVSYEQYF | TRBJ2-7 | TRBV13 | . | 15 | .
TGTGCCTGGAGCTTGACAGCCTATGGCTACACCTTC | CAWSLTAYGYTF | TRBJ1-2 | TRBV30 | . | 12 | .
TGCAGCGTTGGGGACACCGGGGGTGAAAAACTGTTTTTT | CSVGDTGGEKLFF | TRBJ1-4 | TRBV29-1 | . | 13 | .
TGTGCCATCAGTGGCTTGCGGGGGGGCACAGATACGCAGTATTTT | CAISGLRGGTDTQYF | TRBJ2-3 | TRBV10-3 | TRBD2 | 15 | .
TGCAGTGCTAGTCAGGATACGCAGTATTTT | CSASQDTQYF | TRBJ2-3 | TRBV20-1 | . | 10 | few
TGTGCCAGCAGTTACTCTGGACGAAATGAAAAACTGTTTTTT | CASSYSGRNEKLFF | TRBJ1-4 | TRBV6-5 | . | 14 | .
TGTGCCAGCAGTCCCGGAGGGGGATCGGGCACCATATATTTT | CASSPGGGSGTIYF | TRBJ1-3 | TRBV6-1 | . | 14 | .
TGTGCCAGCAGTTACGTGGGACAGGGCTACGAGCAGTACTTC | CASSYVGQGYEQYF | TRBJ2-7 | TRBV6-5 | TRBD1 | 14 | .
TGTGCCAGCAGTGCAGCGGGGACAGTATTTACCTACGAGCAGTACTTC | CASSAAGTVFTYEQYF | TRBJ2-7 | TRBV6-1 | . | 16 | .
TGTGCCAGCAGCTTAGTCCCACCTACGTATGAAAAACTGTTTTTT | CASSLVPPTYEKLFF | TRBJ1-4 | TRBV7-9 | . | 15 | .
TGTGCCTGGAGTCGAGGTCCTAAGAATAGCAATCAGCCCCAGCATTTT | CAWSRGPKNSNQPQHF | TRBJ1-5 | TRBV30 | . | 16 | .
TGTGCCAGCAGCCCCGAGCGGACAGCCGGTGTGACCCAGTACTTC | CASSPERTAGVTQYF | TRBJ2-5 | TRBV28 | . | 15 | .
TGTGCCAGCAGCTTAAGGGGCGTCAGCTCCTACGAGCAGTACTTC | CASSLRGVSSYEQYF | TRBJ2-7 | TRBV7-2 | . | 15 | .
TGTGCCAGCAGTTTTGCAGTCGGAGGGACAGGGGGATATTGGCAGTATTTT | CASSFAVGGTGGYWQYF | TRBJ2-3 | TRBV27 | TRBD1 | 17 | .